The entry below gives a single T cell receptor (beta chain) sequence along with its context. Its specificity is unknown. Germline values: CDR1 SGHVS, CDR2 FNYEAQ. Unmatched junction bases numbered 6, after V lost 1 base and J lost 0 bases. This CDR3 has 17 residues. The data were obtained in a study of cytomegalovirus exposure and HLA in healthy donors. Each of the donors was a healthy bone marrow donor. Though probably carrying unrecorded immune exposures, donors were nominally healthy at sampling. Both 60 Vbeta primers and 13 Jbeta primers went into the PCR. Profiling relied on immunoSEQ multiplex PCR, and the TCRdb table lists in-frame clones only, not all of them. With 87,000 or so clones in the sample, the ten largest clones hold roughly 14%. Broader study findings: Reports showed the classifier diagnosing cytomegalovirus status with high specificity and sensitivity.

The source of this sequence is a man aged 50 or older in good health and CMV-seropositive. Input material: PBMCs. V and J are TRBV7-6 and TRBJ2-3; 8 positions agree with TRBD2. CDR3 DNA sequence: TGTGCCAGCAGCTTAGAGTTCGCTAGCGGGAGCACAGATACGCAGTATTTT. It specifies CASSLEFASGSTDTQYF. The variable domain in full, completed from reference TRBV7-6 and TRBJ2-3, reads GAGVSQSPRYKVTKRGQDVALRCDPISGHVSLYWYRQALGQGPEFLTYFNYEAQQDKSGLPNDRFSAERPEGSISTLTIQRTEQRDSAMYRCASSLEFASGSTDTQYFGPGTRLTVL.